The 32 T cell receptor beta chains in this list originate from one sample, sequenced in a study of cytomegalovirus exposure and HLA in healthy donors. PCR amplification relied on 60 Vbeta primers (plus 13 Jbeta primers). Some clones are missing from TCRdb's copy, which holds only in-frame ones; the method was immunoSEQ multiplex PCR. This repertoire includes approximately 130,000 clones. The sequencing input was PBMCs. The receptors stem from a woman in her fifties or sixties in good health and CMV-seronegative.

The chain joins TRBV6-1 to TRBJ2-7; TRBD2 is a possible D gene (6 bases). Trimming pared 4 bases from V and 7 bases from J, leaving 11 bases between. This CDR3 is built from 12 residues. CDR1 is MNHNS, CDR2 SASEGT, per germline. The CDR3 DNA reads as TGTGCCAGCAGTGGGGGACTGGAGGAGCAGTACTTC. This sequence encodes CASSGGLEEQYF.

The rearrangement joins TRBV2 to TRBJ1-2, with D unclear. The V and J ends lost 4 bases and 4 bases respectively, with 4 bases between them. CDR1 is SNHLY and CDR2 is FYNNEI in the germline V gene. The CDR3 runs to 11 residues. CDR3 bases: TGTGCCAGCAGTGTCAGCTATGGCTACACCTTC. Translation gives CASSVSYGYTF.

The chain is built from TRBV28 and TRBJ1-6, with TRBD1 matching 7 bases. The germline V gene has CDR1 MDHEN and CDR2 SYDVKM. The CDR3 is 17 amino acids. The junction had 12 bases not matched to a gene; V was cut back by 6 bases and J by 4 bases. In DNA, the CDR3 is TGTGCCAGCAGCCCACCCGGGACAGCTCTATATAATTCACCCCTCCACTTT. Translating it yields CASSPPGTALYNSPLHF.

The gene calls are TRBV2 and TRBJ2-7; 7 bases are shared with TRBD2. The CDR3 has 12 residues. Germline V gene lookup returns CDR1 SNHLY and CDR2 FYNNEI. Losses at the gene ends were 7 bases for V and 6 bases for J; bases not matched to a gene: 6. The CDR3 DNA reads TGTGCCAGCATCTACTCGGGGGGCGAGCAGTACTTC. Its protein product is CASIYSGGEQYF.

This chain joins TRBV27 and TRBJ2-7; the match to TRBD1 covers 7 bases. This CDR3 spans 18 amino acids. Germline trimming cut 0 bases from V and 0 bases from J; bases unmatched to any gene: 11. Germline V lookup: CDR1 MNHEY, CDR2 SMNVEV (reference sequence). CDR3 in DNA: TGTGCCAGCAGTTTATCGACTCCAGGGGGTGGGCTCTCCTACGAGCAGTACTTC. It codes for CASSLSTPGGGLSYEQYF.

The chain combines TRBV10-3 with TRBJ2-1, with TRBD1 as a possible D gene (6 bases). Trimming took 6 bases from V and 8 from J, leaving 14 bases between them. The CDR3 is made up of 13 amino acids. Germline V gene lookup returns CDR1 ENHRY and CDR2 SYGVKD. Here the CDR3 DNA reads TGTGCCATCAGGGGAACAGGGTTCGATGAGCAGTTCTTC. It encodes CAIRGTGFDEQFF.

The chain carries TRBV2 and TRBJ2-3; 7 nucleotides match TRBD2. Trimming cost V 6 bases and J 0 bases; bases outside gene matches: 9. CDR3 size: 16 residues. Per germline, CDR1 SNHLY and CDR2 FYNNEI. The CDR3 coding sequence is TGTGCCAGCAGGATGAGCGGGGAAACTAGCACAGATACGCAGTATTTT. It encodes CASRMSGETSTDTQYF.

CDR3: CASSLEDRNSPLHF. CDR3 DNA sequence: TGTGCCAGCAGTCTGGAAGACAGGAATTCACCCCTCCACTTT. The rearrangement links TRBV27 to TRBJ1-6; possible D gene TRBD1, 6 bases. Germline-derived CDR1 and CDR2 are MNHEY and SMNVEV (reference sequence). V lost 5 bases and J 7 bases, leaving 12 bases between the germline ends. This CDR3 has 14 residues.

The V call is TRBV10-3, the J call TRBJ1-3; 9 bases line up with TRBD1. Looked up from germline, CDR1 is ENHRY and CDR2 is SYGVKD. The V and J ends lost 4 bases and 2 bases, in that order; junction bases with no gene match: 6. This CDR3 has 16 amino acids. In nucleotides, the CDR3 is TGTGCCATCAGTGCCGCGACAGGGGGAACTGGAAACACCATATATTTT. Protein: CAISAATGGTGNTIYF.

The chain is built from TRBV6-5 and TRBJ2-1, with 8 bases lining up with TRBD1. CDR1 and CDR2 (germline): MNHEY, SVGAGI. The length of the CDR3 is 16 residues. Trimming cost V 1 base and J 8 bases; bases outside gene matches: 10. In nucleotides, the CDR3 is TGTGCCAGCAGTTACTTTGGGAACAGGGGGTGGGATGAGCAGTTCTTC. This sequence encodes CASSYFGNRGWDEQFF.

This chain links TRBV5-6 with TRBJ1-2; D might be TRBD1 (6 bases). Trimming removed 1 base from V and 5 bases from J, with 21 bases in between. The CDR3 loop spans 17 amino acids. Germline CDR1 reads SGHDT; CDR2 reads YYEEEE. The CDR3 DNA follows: TGTGCCAGCAGCTTGTGGGGGGGCGCAGGCCAACATTATGGCTACACCTTC. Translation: CASSLWGGAGQHYGYTF.

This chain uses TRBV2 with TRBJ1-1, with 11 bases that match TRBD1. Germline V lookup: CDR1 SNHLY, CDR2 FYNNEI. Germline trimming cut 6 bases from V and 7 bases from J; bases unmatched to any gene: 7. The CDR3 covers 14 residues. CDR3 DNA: TGTGCCAGCAGGGGGACAGGGGGTGGCGGTGAAGCTTTCTTT. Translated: CASRGTGGGGEAFF.

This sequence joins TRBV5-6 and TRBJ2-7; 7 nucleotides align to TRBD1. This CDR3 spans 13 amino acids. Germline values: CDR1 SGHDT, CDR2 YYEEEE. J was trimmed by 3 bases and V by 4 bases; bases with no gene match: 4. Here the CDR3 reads CASSRDSRYEQYF. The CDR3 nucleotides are TGTGCCAGCAGCCGGGACAGCCGCTACGAGCAGTACTTC.

The CDR3 DNA sequence: TGTGCCAGCAGTGACTTAGCGGGGGTATCCTACGAGCAGTACTTC. Protein sequence: CASSDLAGVSYEQYF. The chain couples TRBV6-1 to TRBJ2-5, with 9 bases matching TRBD2. The DNA end favors TRBJ2-7, so the J call may be wrong. The germline gives CDR1 MNHNS, CDR2 SASEGT. The CDR3 loop spans 15 amino acids.

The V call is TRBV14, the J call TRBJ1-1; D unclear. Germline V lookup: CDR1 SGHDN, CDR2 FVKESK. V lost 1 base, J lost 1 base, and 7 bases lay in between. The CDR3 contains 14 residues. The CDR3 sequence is CASSQVGRNTEAFF. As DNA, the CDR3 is TGTGCCAGCAGCCAAGTAGGGAGGAACACTGAAGCTTTCTTT.

DNA for the CDR3: TGTGCCAGCAGTGGGAGTTACGAGCAGTACTTC. Amino acids: CASSGSYEQYF. V gene TRBV4-2 combines with J gene TRBJ2-7, with TRBD2 as a possible D gene (5 bases). V was cut by 6 bases and J by 4 bases, with 7 bases left in between. The CDR3 loop spans 11 amino acids. The germline gives CDR1 LGHNA, CDR2 YNFKEQ.

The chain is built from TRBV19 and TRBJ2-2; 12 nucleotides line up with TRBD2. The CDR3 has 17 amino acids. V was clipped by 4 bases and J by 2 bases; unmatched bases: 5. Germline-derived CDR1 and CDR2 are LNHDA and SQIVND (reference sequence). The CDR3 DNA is TGTGCCAGTAGTACCCTAGCGGGGGGGCTTAACACCGGGGAGCTGTTTTTT. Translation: CASSTLAGGLNTGELFF.

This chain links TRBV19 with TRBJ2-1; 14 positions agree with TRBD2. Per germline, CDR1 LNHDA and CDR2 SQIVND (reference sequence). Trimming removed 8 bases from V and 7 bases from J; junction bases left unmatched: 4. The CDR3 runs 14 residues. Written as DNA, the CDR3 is TGTGCCAGTTCGACTAGCGGGAGGGGTAATGAGCAGTTCTTC. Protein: CASSTSGRGNEQFF.

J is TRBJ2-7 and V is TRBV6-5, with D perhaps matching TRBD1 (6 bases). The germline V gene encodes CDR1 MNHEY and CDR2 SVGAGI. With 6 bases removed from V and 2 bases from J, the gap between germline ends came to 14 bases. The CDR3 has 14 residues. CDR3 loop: CASSLARGPYEQYF. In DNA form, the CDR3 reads TGTGCCAGCAGCCTGGCCAGGGGCCCCTACGAGCAGTACTTC.

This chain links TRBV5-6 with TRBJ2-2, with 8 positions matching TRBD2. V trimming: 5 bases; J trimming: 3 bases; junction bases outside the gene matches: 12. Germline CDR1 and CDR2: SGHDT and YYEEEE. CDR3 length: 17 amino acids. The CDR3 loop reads CASSGGGTSGYTGELFF. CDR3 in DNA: TGTGCCAGCAGTGGGGGGGGCACTAGCGGATACACCGGGGAGCTGTTTTTT. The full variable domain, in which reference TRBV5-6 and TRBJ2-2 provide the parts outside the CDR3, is DAGVTQSPTHLIKTRGQQVTLRCSPKSGHDTVSWYQQALGQGPQFIFQYYEEEERQRGNFPDRFSGHQFPNYSSELNVNALLLGDSALYLCASSGGGTSGYTGELFFGEGSRLTVL.

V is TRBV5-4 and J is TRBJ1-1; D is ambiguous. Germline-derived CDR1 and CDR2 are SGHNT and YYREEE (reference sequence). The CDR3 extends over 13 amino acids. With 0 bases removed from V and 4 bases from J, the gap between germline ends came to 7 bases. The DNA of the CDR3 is TGTGCCAGCAGCTTGGGGAGGACCACTGAAGCTTTCTTT. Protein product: CASSLGRTTEAFF.

The CDR3 here is CSVGETGGTEAFF. CDR3 nucleotide sequence: TGCAGCGTGGGGGAGACAGGGGGCACTGAAGCTTTCTTT. This chain connects TRBV29-1 to TRBJ1-1; the match to TRBD1 covers 9 bases. CDR1 is SQVTM, CDR2 ANQGSEA, per germline. V was clipped by 6 bases and J by 4 bases; unmatched bases: 6. The CDR3 covers 13 residues.

The CDR3 nucleotides read TGTGCCAGCAGCTTACCAGGGGGCTCCTACGAGCAGTACTTC. This encodes CASSLPGGSYEQYF. The J gene is TRBJ2-7, the V gene TRBV5-6, with 7 bases that match TRBD1. The CDR3 spans 14 residues. CDR1 and CDR2 from the germline V gene are SGHDT and YYEEEE. The junction had 2 bases not matched to a gene; V was cut back by 2 bases and J by 0 bases.

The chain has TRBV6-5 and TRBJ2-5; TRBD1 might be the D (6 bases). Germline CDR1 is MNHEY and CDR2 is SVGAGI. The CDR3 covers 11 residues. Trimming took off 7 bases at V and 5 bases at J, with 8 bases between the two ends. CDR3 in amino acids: CASTQGETQYF. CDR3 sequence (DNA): TGTGCCAGCACCCAGGGGGAGACCCAGTACTTC.

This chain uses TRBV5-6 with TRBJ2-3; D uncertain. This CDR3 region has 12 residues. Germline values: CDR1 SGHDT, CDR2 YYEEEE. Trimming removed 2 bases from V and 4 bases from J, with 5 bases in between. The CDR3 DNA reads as TGTGCCAGCAGCTTATTAGCAGATACGCAGTATTTT. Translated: CASSLLADTQYF. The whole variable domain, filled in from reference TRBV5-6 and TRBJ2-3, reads DAGVTQSPTHLIKTRGQQVTLRCSPKSGHDTVSWYQQALGQGPQFIFQYYEEEERQRGNFPDRFSGHQFPNYSSELNVNALLLGDSALYLCASSLLADTQYFGPGTRLTVL.

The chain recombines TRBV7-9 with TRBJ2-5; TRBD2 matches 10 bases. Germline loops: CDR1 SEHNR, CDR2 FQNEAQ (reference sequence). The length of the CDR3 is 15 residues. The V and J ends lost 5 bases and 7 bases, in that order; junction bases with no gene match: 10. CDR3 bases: TGTGCCAGCAGCCCCCCAGCGGGAGGGATGGGGACCCAGTACTTC. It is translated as CASSPPAGGMGTQYF.

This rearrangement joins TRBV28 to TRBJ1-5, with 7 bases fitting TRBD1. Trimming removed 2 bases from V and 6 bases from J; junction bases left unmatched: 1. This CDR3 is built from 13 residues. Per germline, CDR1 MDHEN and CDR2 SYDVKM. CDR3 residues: CASSLDRAQPQHF. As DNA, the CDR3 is TGTGCCAGCAGTTTAGACAGGGCTCAGCCCCAGCATTTT.

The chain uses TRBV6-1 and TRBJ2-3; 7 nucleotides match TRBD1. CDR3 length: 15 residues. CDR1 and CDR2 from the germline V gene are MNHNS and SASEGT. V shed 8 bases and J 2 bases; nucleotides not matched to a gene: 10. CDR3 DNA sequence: TGTGCCAGCCTTTTTACAGGGGACGCCACAGATACGCAGTATTTT. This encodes CASLFTGDATDTQYF.

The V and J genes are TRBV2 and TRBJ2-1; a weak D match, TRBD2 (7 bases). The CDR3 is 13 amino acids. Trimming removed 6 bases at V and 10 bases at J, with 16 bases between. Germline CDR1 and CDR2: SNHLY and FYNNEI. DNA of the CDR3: TGTGCCAGCAGCTTGAACAGGGAGGGCGAGCAGTTCTTC. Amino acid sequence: CASSLNREGEQFF.

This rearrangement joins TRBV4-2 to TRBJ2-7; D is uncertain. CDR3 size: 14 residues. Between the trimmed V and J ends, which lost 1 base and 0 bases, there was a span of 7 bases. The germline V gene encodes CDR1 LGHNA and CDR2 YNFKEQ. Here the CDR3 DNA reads TGTGCCAGCAGCCAAGTTCAGGTCTCCTACGAGCAGTACTTC. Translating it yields CASSQVQVSYEQYF.

Here the CDR3 reads CASTGTGSAGGYTF. CDR3 coding DNA: TGCGCCAGCACCGGCACAGGGTCAGCAGGAGGCTACACCTTC. The chain employs TRBV5-1 and TRBJ1-2, with a possible D match to TRBD1 (6 bases). V was cut by 6 bases and J by 8 bases, with 20 bases left in between. The CDR3 spans 14 residues. CDR1 and CDR2 (germline): SGHRS, YFSETQ. Together with reference TRBV5-1 and TRBJ1-2, the CDR3 gives the full variable domain: KAGVTQTPRYLIKTRGQQVTLSCSPISGHRSVSWYQQTPGQGLQFLFEYFSETQRNKGNFPGRFSGRQFSNSRSEMNVSTLELGDSALYLCASTGTGSAGGYTFGSGTRLTVV.

CDR3 DNA: TGTGCCAGCAGCCAGGGAGGGGCAAACATTCAGTACTTC. Protein: CASSQGGANIQYF. This chain uses TRBV2 with TRBJ2-4, with 7 bases fitting TRBD2. The CDR3 is made up of 13 amino acids. Trimming at V came to 6 bases and at J to 6 bases, leaving 5 bases not matched to a gene. Germline-derived CDR1 and CDR2 are SNHLY and FYNNEI.